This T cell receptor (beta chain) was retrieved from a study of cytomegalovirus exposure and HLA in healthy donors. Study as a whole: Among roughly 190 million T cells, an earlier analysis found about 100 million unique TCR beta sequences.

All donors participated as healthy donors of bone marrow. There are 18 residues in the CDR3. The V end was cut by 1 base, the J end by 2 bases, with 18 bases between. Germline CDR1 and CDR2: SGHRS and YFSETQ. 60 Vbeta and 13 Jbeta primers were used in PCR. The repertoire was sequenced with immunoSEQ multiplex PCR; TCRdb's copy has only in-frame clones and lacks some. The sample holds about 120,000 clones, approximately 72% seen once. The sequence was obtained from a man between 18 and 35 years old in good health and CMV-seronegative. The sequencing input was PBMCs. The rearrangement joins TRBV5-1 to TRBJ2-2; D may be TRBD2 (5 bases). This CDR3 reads CASSLQPTRRVNTGELFF. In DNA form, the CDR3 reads TGCGCCAGCAGCTTGCAACCTACTAGAAGAGTCAACACCGGGGAGCTGTTTTTT.